This T cell receptor beta chain comes out of a study of cytomegalovirus exposure and HLA in healthy donors. The PCR had 60 Vbeta and 13 Jbeta primers. Produced via immunoSEQ multiplex PCR; TCRdb's table is partial and in-frame only. The sample records about 73,000 clones, 60% to 75% being singletons. For this clone: The antigen is undetermined.

Whole-study findings and limits: HLA restriction was apparent for most CMV-associated TCR beta chains in a later analysis. Altogether, 150 or so TCR beta chains were recorded as cytomegalovirus-associated.

The sequencing input was PBMCs. The TCR sequence derives from a man aged 70-80 years in good health and CMV-seronegative.

CDR3 protein: CASSRPQTGFTYNEQFF. Written as DNA, the CDR3 is TGCGCCAGCAGCCGACCCCAGACAGGGTTCACCTACAATGAGCAGTTCTTC. The chain joins TRBV4-1 to TRBJ2-1, with 7 positions matching TRBD1. Trimming removed 4 bases from V and 2 bases from J; junction bases left unmatched: 11. Germline CDR1 and CDR2: MGHRA and YSYEKL. The CDR3 is 17 amino acids.